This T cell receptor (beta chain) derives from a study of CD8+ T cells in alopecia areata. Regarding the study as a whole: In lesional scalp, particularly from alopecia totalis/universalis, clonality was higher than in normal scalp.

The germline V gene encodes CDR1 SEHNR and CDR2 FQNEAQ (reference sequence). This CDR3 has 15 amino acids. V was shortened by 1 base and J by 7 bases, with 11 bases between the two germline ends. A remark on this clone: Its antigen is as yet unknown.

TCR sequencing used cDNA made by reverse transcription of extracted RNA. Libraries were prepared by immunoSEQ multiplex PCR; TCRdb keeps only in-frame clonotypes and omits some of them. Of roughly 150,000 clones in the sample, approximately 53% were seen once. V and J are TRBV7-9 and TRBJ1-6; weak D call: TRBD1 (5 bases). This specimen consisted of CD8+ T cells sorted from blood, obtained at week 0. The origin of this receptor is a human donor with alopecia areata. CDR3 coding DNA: TGTGCCAGCAGCTTAGATGAGACAGCAAATTCACCCCTCCACTTT. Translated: CASSLDETANSPLHF. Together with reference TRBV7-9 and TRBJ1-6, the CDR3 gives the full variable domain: DTGVSQNPRHKITKRGQNVTFRCDPISEHNRLYWYRQTLGQGPEFLTYFQNEAQLEKSRLLSDRFSAERPKGSFSTLEIQRTEQGDSAMYLCASSLDETANSPLHFGNGTRLTVT.